Here is one T cell receptor beta chain with its context. The CDR3 contains 16 residues. V was clipped by 1 base and J by 6 bases; unmatched bases: 8. In germline, CDR1 is MNHNY, CDR2 SVGAGI (reference sequence). Libraries were prepared by immunoSEQ multiplex PCR; TCRdb keeps only in-frame clonotypes and omits some of them. This table holds 40,000 to 55,000 clones, 88% found once. The data were obtained in a study of blood T cell repertoires in COVID-19. The receptor's source is a man over 45 with active COVID-19. This chain connects TRBV6-6 to TRBJ2-1; 8 bases line up with TRBD2. The specimen was peripheral blood. The chain's CDR3 is CASSYLGLEMINEQFF. The CDR3 DNA is TGTGCCAGCAGTTACTTGGGACTAGAAATGATCAATGAGCAGTTCTTC.